This T cell receptor (beta chain) appears in the sequencing data of a study of CD8+ T cells in alopecia areata. Concerning this clone: The antigen is not known.

Per the germline V gene, CDR1 is SQVTM and CDR2 is ANQGSEA. Trimming removed 4 bases from V and 0 bases from J, with 22 bases in between. CDR3 length: 17 amino acids. Treatment noted: oral pan-JAK inhibitor, 5-10 mg twice daily. Study results and caveats: In lesional scalp, particularly from alopecia totalis/universalis, clonality was higher than in normal scalp.

Sequencing templates came from extracted RNA that was reverse transcribed into cDNA. Here immunoSEQ multiplex PCR was the method, and the copy in TCRdb shows in-frame clones only, minus some. The sample yields 90,000 or so clones, around 47% seen once. The clonotype was recovered from a human donor with alopecia areata. This specimen was CD8+ T cells sorted from blood, taken at week 24, from a patient treated with tofacitinib. This chain joins TRBV29-1 and TRBJ2-7, with D possibly TRBD1 on 6 matching bases. The CDR3 region is CSVVTGQDLPSSYEQYF. CDR3 bases: TGCAGCGTTGTTACGGGACAAGACCTTCCGAGCTCCTACGAGCAGTACTTC.